These 7 T cell receptor beta chains were all obtained from the same sample, sequenced in a study of identical twins. One entry per CDR3 protein, called by TCRdb with MiXCR from the 5' RACE reads. The data hold about 240,000 distinct CDR3 sequences, with more than 9% observed a single time. Material for sequencing was memory T cells sorted from blood. These receptors came from a man aged 50-59 years in good health.

This clonotype was seen a few times. V usage is TRBV5-1 and J usage is TRBJ2-5; D unclear. V dropped 0 bases and J dropped 5 bases, with 14 bases sitting between them. The CDR3 contains 15 residues. CDR1 and CDR2 (germline): SGHRS, YFSETQ. The DNA for the CDR3 is TGCGCCAGCAGCTTGGCGGGCTACCTAAGGGAGACCCAGTACTTC. Translation gives CASSLAGYLRETQYF.

This clonotype was observed a few times. CDR3 DNA: TGTGCCAGCAGCCCAGGGGGCGCGATGCGTGAGCAGTTCTTC. Its translation: CASSPGGAMREQFF. The chain couples TRBV11-2 to TRBJ2-1, with TRBD1 identical over 8 bases. Germline CDR1 is SGHAT and CDR2 is FQNNGV. This CDR3 comprises 14 residues. V trimming: 5 bases; J trimming: 9 bases; junction bases outside the gene matches: 9.

This clonotype was detected ten times or more. The CDR3: CASSLSGEQFF. The CDR3 DNA reads as TGCGCCAGCAGCCTATCGGGTGAGCAGTTCTTC. The chain is built from TRBV4-3 and TRBJ2-1; D gene unclear. The CDR3 runs 11 residues. V lost 4 bases and J 9 bases, leaving 7 bases between the germline ends. CDR1 is LGHNA and CDR2 is YSLEER in the germline V gene.

This clonotype was seen repeatedly, ten times or more. The genes are TRBV2 and TRBJ2-3; 9 nucleotides match TRBD2. Germline V gene lookup returns CDR1 SNHLY and CDR2 FYNNEI. The V gene end was trimmed by 6 bases and the J gene end by 5 bases; junction bases not matched to a gene: 9. This CDR3 is built from 15 residues. The CDR3 loop reads CASREQAGGGDTQYF. The DNA for the CDR3 is TGTGCCAGCAGGGAACAGGCGGGAGGGGGAGATACGCAGTATTTT.

This clonotype showed up just a few times. The V and J genes are TRBV12-3 or TRBV12-4 and TRBJ2-7; TRBD1 matches 8 bases. This CDR3 is 15 amino acids long. After removal of 5 bases from V and 3 bases from J, the junction contained 9 bases not matched to a gene. CDR3 protein: CASSTHRGNSYEQYF. Here the CDR3 DNA reads TGTGCCAGCAGTACCCACAGGGGGAATAGCTACGAGCAGTACTTC.

The chain recombines TRBV6-5 with TRBJ2-7, with 13 bases identical to TRBD2. The CDR3 runs to 17 residues. Losses at the gene ends were 0 bases for V and 2 bases for J; bases not matched to a gene: 4. CDR1 is MNHEY, CDR2 SVGAGI, per germline. CDR3 sequence: CASSYSAGTSGTYEQYF. CDR3 sequence (DNA): TGTGCCAGCAGTTACTCAGCCGGGACTAGCGGGACCTACGAGCAGTACTTC.

The chain links TRBV12-3 or TRBV12-4 to TRBJ1-1; tentatively, D is TRBD1 (5 bases). The CDR3 is 14 residues long. Trimming took 3 bases from V and 5 from J, leaving 13 bases between them. CDR3 sequence: CASSFSGGGTEAFF. In DNA form, the CDR3 reads TGTGCCAGCAGTTTTTCGGGGGGAGGGACTGAAGCTTTCTTT.